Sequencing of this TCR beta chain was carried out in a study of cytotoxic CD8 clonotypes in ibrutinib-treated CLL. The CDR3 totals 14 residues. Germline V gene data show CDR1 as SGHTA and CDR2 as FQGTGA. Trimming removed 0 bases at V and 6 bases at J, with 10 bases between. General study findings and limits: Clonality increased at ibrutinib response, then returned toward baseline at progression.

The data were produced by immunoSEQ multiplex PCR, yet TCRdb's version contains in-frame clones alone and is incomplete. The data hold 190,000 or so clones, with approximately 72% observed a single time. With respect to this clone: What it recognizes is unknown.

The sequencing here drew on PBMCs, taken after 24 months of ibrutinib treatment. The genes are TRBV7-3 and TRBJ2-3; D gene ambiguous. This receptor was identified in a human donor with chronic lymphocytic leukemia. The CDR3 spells CASSLTPESDTQYF. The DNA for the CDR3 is TGTGCCAGCAGCTTAACTCCAGAGTCTGATACGCAGTATTTT.